Each of the 30 T cell receptor beta chains below was sequenced from the same sample in a study of response to subunit inactivated influenza vaccine. Using its own MiXCR run on the RT-PCR reads, TCRdb lists one record per CDR3 protein. The data hold 650,000 to 800,000 distinct CDR3 sequences, with approximately 13% observed a single time. The source material was PBMCs from blood, sampled roughly 2 weeks before vaccination. These receptors originate from a man in his fifties who received an inactivated influenza vaccine.

V usage is TRBV2 and J usage is TRBJ2-3; 7 bases map to TRBD2. The CDR3 loop spans 17 amino acids. Trimming cost V 0 bases and J 2 bases; bases outside gene matches: 8. CDR1 and CDR2 (germline): SNHLY, FYNNEI. The CDR3 sequence is CASSEARTSVYTDTQYF. DNA of the CDR3: TGTGCCAGCAGTGAAGCGAGGACTAGTGTCTACACAGATACGCAGTATTTT.

This clonotype was counted many times. The chain uses TRBV2 and TRBJ1-1, with D possibly TRBD1 on 5 matching bases. Between the trimmed V and J ends, which lost 4 bases and 5 bases, there was a span of 11 bases. This CDR3 comprises 13 residues. Germline CDR1 is SNHLY and CDR2 is FYNNEI. The CDR3 region has the DNA TGTGCCAGCAGTGGCGGGCGGGGGACTGAAGCTTTCTTT. Translating it yields CASSGGRGTEAFF.

This clonotype was picked up a small number of times. V gene TRBV6-2 or TRBV6-3 combines with J gene TRBJ2-2; 8 bases agree with TRBD1. The CDR3 runs to 15 residues. Germline V gene sequence: CDR1 MNHEY, CDR2 SVGEGT. V gave up 6 bases and J gave up 2 bases; unmatched junction bases: 5. Written as DNA, the CDR3 is TGTGCCAGCAGCCCAGGGGGCTTAAACACCGGGGAGCTGTTTTTT. The encoded protein is CASSPGGLNTGELFF.

The chain links TRBV7-6 to TRBJ2-1, with D unclear. The CDR3 contains 12 residues. Germline-derived CDR1 and CDR2 are SGHVS and FNYEAQ. V dropped 5 bases and J dropped 10 bases, with 12 bases sitting between them. Here the CDR3 reads CASSGGFEEQFF. The CDR3 DNA reads as TGTGCCAGCAGCGGTGGGTTTGAGGAGCAGTTCTTC.

This clonotype was counted only a few times. The V and J genes are TRBV24-1 and TRBJ2-1, with TRBD1 as a possible D gene (6 bases). Trimming took off 5 bases at V and 5 bases at J, with 18 bases between the two ends. The CDR3 totals 16 residues. The germline V gene has CDR1 KGHDR and CDR2 SFDVKD. The CDR3 loop reads CATSGIPGAEDNEQFF. CDR3 DNA: TGTGCCACCAGTGGTATACCAGGGGCCGAGGACAATGAGCAGTTCTTC.

This clonotype came up a few times. The chain employs TRBV10-3 and TRBJ1-5, with D possibly being TRBD1 (5 bases). The CDR3 loop spans 15 amino acids. Trimming left V 5 bases short and J 3 bases short, with 14 bases between. Germline V CDR1 and CDR2: ENHRY, SYGVKD. Here the CDR3 DNA reads TGTGCCATCAGTAGTAATAGGGGCGACAATCAGCCCCAGCATTTT. Residues: CAISSNRGDNQPQHF.

In this sample, this clonotype turned up many times. This rearrangement joins TRBV12-3 or TRBV12-4 to TRBJ1-1; tentative D call: TRBD1 (5 bases). The V gene lost 5 bases and the J gene lost 3 bases, with 16 bases spanning the gap. The CDR3 extends over 15 amino acids. The CDR3 DNA reads TGTGCCAGCAGTGGGGGGGGGGATTTCTACACTGAAGCTTTCTTT. Translated, it gives CASSGGGDFYTEAFF.

V usage is TRBV12-3 or TRBV12-4 and J usage is TRBJ2-7; 13 nucleotides align to TRBD2. V shed 4 bases, J shed 5 bases, and the junction held 11 bases outside the gene matches. The CDR3 has 17 residues. The CDR3 DNA follows: TGTGCCAGCAGTTGGACCGGGACTAGCGGGATCCCCAACGAGCAGTACTTC. Its protein is CASSWTGTSGIPNEQYF.

The chain couples TRBV5-1 to TRBJ2-2; TRBD1 is a possible D gene (5 bases). Germline V CDR1 and CDR2: SGHRS, YFSETQ. V was trimmed by 0 bases and J by 1 base, leaving 10 bases between them. The CDR3 extends over 16 amino acids. The CDR3 region is CASSLASGLNTGELFF. CDR3 in DNA: TGCGCCAGCAGCTTGGCCTCAGGGCTGAACACCGGGGAGCTGTTTTTT. Using reference TRBV5-1 and TRBJ2-2 for the parts outside the CDR3, the full variable domain is KAGVTQTPRYLIKTRGQQVTLSCSPISGHRSVSWYQQTPGQGLQFLFEYFSETQRNKGNFPGRFSGRQFSNSRSEMNVSTLELGDSALYLCASSLASGLNTGELFFGEGSRLTVL.

Only a few counts were recorded for this clonotype. This sequence joins TRBV7-2 and TRBJ2-5; 9 bases line up with TRBD1. With V trimmed by 5 bases and J by 4 bases, 8 bases remained unmatched. CDR1 is SGHTA, CDR2 FQGNSA, per germline. CDR3 length equals 15 residues. CDR3 bases: TGTGCCAGCAGCCCAAGGACAGGGGCCCGAGAGACCCAGTACTTC. Translating gives CASSPRTGARETQYF.

This chain joins TRBV11-2 and TRBJ2-7; maybe TRBD1 (6 bases). CDR1 is SGHAT, CDR2 FQNNGV, per germline. This CDR3 has 14 amino acids. V gave up 5 bases and J gave up 5 bases, with 16 bases separating them. In DNA form, the CDR3 reads TGTGCCAGCAGCCTCCGGGACAAACGGAACGAGCAGTACTTC. As protein: CASSLRDKRNEQYF. Combining the CDR3 with reference TRBV11-2 and TRBJ2-7 gives the whole variable domain EAGVAQSPRYKIIEKRQSVAFWCNPISGHATLYWYQQILGQGPKLLIQFQNNGVVDDSQLPKDRFSAERLKGVDSTLKIQPAKLEDSAVYLCASSLRDKRNEQYFGPGTRLTVT.

The table lists this clonotype with a few counts. The genes are TRBV11-2 and TRBJ2-1; unclear D gene. Between the trimmed V and J ends, which lost 2 bases and 7 bases, there was a span of 18 bases. Germline V gene sequence: CDR1 SGHAT, CDR2 FQNNGV. This CDR3 region has 16 residues. CDR3 amino acids: CASSLQAYTLGNEQFF. The CDR3 nucleotides are TGTGCCAGCAGCTTACAGGCGTATACCCTTGGGAATGAGCAGTTCTTC.

The chain employs TRBV4-1 and TRBJ2-7, with 7 positions matching TRBD1. Germline CDR1 reads MGHRA; CDR2 reads YSYEKL. Trimming cost V 3 bases and J 8 bases; bases outside gene matches: 4. The CDR3 spans 12 residues. CDR3 nucleotides: TGCGCCAGCAGCCAGACACAGGGGAAGCAGTACTTC. As protein: CASSQTQGKQYF.

This clonotype was found a few times. This chain connects TRBV24-1 to TRBJ1-4; TRBD1 might be the D (6 bases). The CDR3 has 15 amino acids. The germline V gene has CDR1 KGHDR and CDR2 SFDVKD. Trimming cost V 4 bases and J 8 bases, with 16 bases left between them. The CDR3 reads CATSDSTGQTEKLFF. CDR3 bases: TGTGCCACCAGTGACTCTACCGGACAGACAGAAAAACTGTTTTTT.

This clonotype was recorded a few times. The chain is built from TRBV20-1 and TRBJ2-5; 8 bases align to TRBD1. The CDR3 consists of 15 residues. Germline V gives CDR1 DFQATT, CDR2 SNEGSKA (reference sequence). V trimming: 3 bases; J trimming: 9 bases; junction bases outside the gene matches: 15. The CDR3 spells CSASPGTGPFRAQYF. As DNA, the CDR3 is TGCAGTGCTAGCCCAGGGACAGGACCGTTTCGGGCCCAGTACTTC.

J is TRBJ1-1 and V is TRBV12-3 or TRBV12-4; 8 positions agree with TRBD1. With 6 bases clipped from V and 3 bases from J, the junction kept 6 bases outside the gene matches. The CDR3 extends over 14 amino acids. The chain's CDR3 is CASSPTGVDTEAFF. The CDR3 nucleotides read TGTGCCAGCAGCCCGACAGGGGTGGACACTGAAGCTTTCTTT.

This clonotype has only a few counts. The chain couples TRBV20-1 to TRBJ2-3; TRBD2 matches at 13 bases. Germline lookup yields CDR1 DFQATT and CDR2 SNEGSKA (reference sequence). The CDR3 extends over 19 amino acids. The V gene end was trimmed by 3 bases and the J gene end by 4 bases; junction bases not matched to a gene: 16. The CDR3 coding sequence is TGCAGTGCTAGGCCTCTTACTAGCGGGAGGGCCTCAACCGCAGATACGCAGTATTTT. Encoded protein: CSARPLTSGRASTADTQYF.

This clonotype was found a few times. The J gene is TRBJ2-1, the V gene TRBV12-3 or TRBV12-4; D gene unclear. There are 14 residues in the CDR3. The V gene lost 2 bases and the J gene lost 9 bases, with 14 bases spanning the gap. The CDR3 sequence is CASSLRRLVGEQFF. DNA for the CDR3: TGTGCCAGCAGTTTAAGGCGGCTAGTAGGTGAGCAGTTCTTC.

This clonotype appeared a few times. The chain carries TRBV20-1 and TRBJ2-2; 13 positions agree with TRBD2. Germline-derived CDR1 and CDR2 are DFQATT and SNEGSKA (reference sequence). The junction had 7 bases not matched to a gene; V was cut back by 3 bases and J by 3 bases. This CDR3 spans 17 amino acids. CDR3 DNA: TGCAGTGCTAGTTCCGGACTAGCGGGGGACCACACCGGGGAGCTGTTTTTT. Protein: CSASSGLAGDHTGELFF.

This clonotype turned up a few times. The chain combines TRBV2 with TRBJ2-1, with 8 bases that match TRBD1. CDR1 is SNHLY and CDR2 is FYNNEI in the germline V gene. The CDR3 sequence is 12 residues long. V lost 2 bases to trimming and J lost 15 bases; unmatched junction nucleotides: 6. The CDR3 spells CASSETGGGRFF. CDR3 DNA sequence: TGTGCCAGCAGTGAAACAGGGGGAGGAAGGTTCTTC.

This chain joins TRBV6-1 and TRBJ2-2; TRBD1 agrees at 9 bases. CDR1 is MNHNS and CDR2 is SASEGT in the germline V gene. The CDR3 has 17 amino acids. V lost 6 bases, J lost 4 bases, and 12 bases stayed unmatched. CDR3 DNA: TGTGCCAGCAGCCCCTCGGGGACAGGGCATATCACCGGGGAGCTGTTTTTT. Its protein is CASSPSGTGHITGELFF.

A word on this clonotype: The germline gene is not matched at one end of the junction; a read error may be the cause. The chain couples TRBV7-7 to TRBJ2-3; TRBD1 is a possible D gene (5 bases). Germline assignment: CDR1 SSHAT and CDR2 FNYEAQ (reference sequence). There are 13 residues in the CDR3. The CDR3 reads CASSLRGGDTQYF. The CDR3 DNA follows: TGTGCTAGCAGCTTAAGGGGTGGAGATACGCAGTATTTT.

This clonotype came up a few times. This sequence joins TRBV6-1 and TRBJ2-1; possibly TRBD2 for D (6 bases). V was trimmed by 6 bases and J by 6 bases, leaving 12 bases between them. CDR1 MNHNS and CDR2 SASEGT come from the germline V gene. The CDR3 contains 13 residues. In nucleotides, the CDR3 is TGTGCCAGCAGCGAGGGACTCTTCAATGAGCAGTTCTTC. Translating gives CASSEGLFNEQFF.

A few counts support this clonotype. The rearrangement links TRBV4-1 to TRBJ1-2, with a possible D match to TRBD1 (5 bases). The germline V gene has CDR1 MGHRA and CDR2 YSYEKL. Trimming stripped 1 base from V and 6 bases from J, with 12 bases between. The CDR3 runs to 14 residues. CDR3 sequence reads: CASSQGSQGDGYTF. CDR3 bases: TGCGCCAGCAGCCAAGGGAGCCAGGGCGATGGCTACACCTTC.

The genes are TRBV12-3 or TRBV12-4 and TRBJ2-4; 8 bases map to TRBD1. This CDR3 is built from 15 residues. The junction had 9 bases not matched to a gene; V was cut back by 7 bases and J by 4 bases. CDR3 region: CASTVTGDGKNIQYF. The CDR3 DNA reads as TGTGCCAGCACCGTGACAGGGGATGGAAAAAACATTCAGTACTTC.

The table lists this clonotype with a few counts. The chain employs TRBV3-1 and TRBJ2-3; a weak D match, TRBD1 (5 bases). Trimming stripped 4 bases from V and 2 bases from J, with 19 bases between. CDR3 length equals 17 residues. Germline V CDR1 and CDR2: LGHDT, YNNKEL (reference sequence). The CDR3 region has the DNA TGTGCCAGCAGCCGATGGGGCGAAGGCTGGGCCACAGATACGCAGTATTTT. This codes for CASSRWGEGWATDTQYF.

This clonotype has ten or more counts. The chain links TRBV28 to TRBJ2-3; 8 bases agree with TRBD2. There are 17 residues in the CDR3. V was clipped by 2 bases and J by 6 bases; unmatched bases: 13. Germline values: CDR1 MDHEN, CDR2 SYDVKM. The CDR3 here is CASSLPPRGARPDTQYF. In DNA form, the CDR3 reads TGTGCCAGCAGTTTACCCCCGCGGGGGGCCCGCCCGGATACGCAGTATTTT.

The chain couples TRBV28 to TRBJ1-1; D is unresolved. The CDR3 is made up of 15 amino acids. The germline gives CDR1 MDHEN, CDR2 SYDVKM. V was cut by 1 base and J by 5 bases, with 14 bases left in between. The CDR3 loop is CASSLFGSRRTEAFF. DNA of the CDR3: TGTGCCAGCAGTTTATTCGGCTCAAGGAGGACTGAAGCTTTCTTT.

V usage is TRBV12-3 or TRBV12-4 and J usage is TRBJ1-5, with 7 bases matching TRBD1. The V and J ends lost 6 bases and 7 bases, in that order; junction bases with no gene match: 3. The CDR3 contains 12 residues. The CDR3: CASRYRGQPQHF. DNA of the CDR3: TGTGCCAGCAGGTACAGGGGACAGCCCCAGCATTTT.

V gene TRBV20-1 combines with J gene TRBJ1-5; D not certain. The germline gives CDR1 DFQATT, CDR2 SNEGSKA (reference sequence). CDR3 length equals 13 residues. V lost 3 bases and J 3 bases, leaving 9 bases between the germline ends. The CDR3 region has the DNA TGCAGTGCTAGTGTGGTCCTCAATCAGCCCCAGCATTTT. It yields the protein CSASVVLNQPQHF.